This T cell receptor (beta chain) was identified during a study of glioma-infiltrating T cells after dendritic cell vaccination. V lost 4 bases and J lost 0; bases outside the gene matches: 6. Germline CDR1 reads LNHDA; CDR2 reads SQIVND (reference sequence). The CDR3 contains 17 residues. This clone was counted a few times. The antigen remains unidentified. Profiled with immunoSEQ multiplex PCR; TCRdb holds only in-frame clones, not every one. The table has 65,000 or so clones, 86% seen once. Time point described: after dendritic cell vaccination, including at tumor progression/relapse. Study findings and constraints: Estimated pretreatment TIL content predicted outcome after dendritic cell vaccination. The cohort had few patients with full blood and tumor sets. TCR clonality showed no direct relationship with survival.

The gene calls are TRBV19 and TRBJ2-7; 13 bases are shared with TRBD2. The TCR originated in a human donor with glioblastoma. Sequencing used blood, obtained after dendritic cell vaccination. Written as DNA, the CDR3 is TGTGCCAGTAGTAAGGGACTAGCGGGGTCGGGCTCCTACGAGCAGTACTTC. The encoded protein is CASSKGLAGSGSYEQYF.